This TCR beta chain comes out of a study of cytomegalovirus exposure and HLA in healthy donors (dated by TCRdb to 2016 to 2017). Background on the whole study: A later analysis indicated that the 100 to 150 validation repertoires were generated on the platform also employed for the approximately 670 repertoires of the first cohort. The study was designed to test whether signatures of past pathogen exposure could be identified by cataloging public T cell receptors. Along with the roughly 670-subject first cohort, a separate validation cohort of about 110 different subjects was used. To predict cytomegalovirus infection status, the study brought together high-throughput TCR immunosequencing, statistical association of individual TCRs with disease status, and machine learning. Results the study describes overall, beyond this receptor: A total of 150 to 200 TCR beta chains were listed by the study as associated with cytomegalovirus. The classifier was reported to diagnose cytomegalovirus status with high specificity and sensitivity in both the original cohort and the validation cohort. Subsequent analysis determined that TCRs grouped into clusters in the first cohort also showed a tendency toward co-occurrence across the 120 or so validation repertoires, and roughly 95% of cluster scores exceeded 0. While some public TCRs were present in many individuals, most TCR sequences turned up only very rarely across donors. The authors suggested that the approach could potentially be generalized to other disease states and immunological phenotypes. A later analysis lacked HLA typing for the validation cohort, so it scored co-occurrence in that cohort across all 120 repertoires. In vitro tests confirmed that a few of the cytomegalovirus-associated TCR beta chains recognize cytomegalovirus antigens.

V was cut back by 0 bases and J by 2 bases, leaving a gap of 14 bases between them. Including cysteine and phenylalanine, the CDR3 has 17 amino acids. Kept here is only the CDR3 DNA, which spans 51 bases and is read in frame from base 1. The germline V gene encodes CDR1 SGHAT and CDR2 FQNNGV. With respect to this clone: Its antigen is unknown. Nothing much larger sits one base from this clone, and base qualities are not available.

The library was built by means of the immunoSEQ multiplex PCR assay. For the original study's pipeline: A statistical classification framework was built for diagnosing cytomegalovirus status from the catalog of TCR beta chain sequences. TCRdb re-hosts the immuneACCESS table, in-frame sequences only. Its copies lack some clones; in the studies checked, an unresolved V gene accounts for under half of them, and the cause for the rest is not known. That table furnishes V, J and clone size, whereas the DNA furnished D and trimming. The sample profile shows about 160,000 clones; 88% of them were found once. 2.5% to 3% of the sample is in the top ten clones. Donors formed part of the validation cohort, which comprised 120 subjects and was distinct from the first cohort of 690 or so subjects.

The rearrangement combines TRBV11-2 with TRBJ2-1; D gene: possibly TRBD2, on 5 matching bases. The sequence derives from a young man in good health and CMV-seronegative. The specimen was PBMCs. This receptor has the CDR3 CASSLDRGRPPYNEQFF. The sequenced DNA is TGTGCCAGCAGCTTAGATCGGGGTCGACCACCCTACAATGAGCAGTTCTTC.